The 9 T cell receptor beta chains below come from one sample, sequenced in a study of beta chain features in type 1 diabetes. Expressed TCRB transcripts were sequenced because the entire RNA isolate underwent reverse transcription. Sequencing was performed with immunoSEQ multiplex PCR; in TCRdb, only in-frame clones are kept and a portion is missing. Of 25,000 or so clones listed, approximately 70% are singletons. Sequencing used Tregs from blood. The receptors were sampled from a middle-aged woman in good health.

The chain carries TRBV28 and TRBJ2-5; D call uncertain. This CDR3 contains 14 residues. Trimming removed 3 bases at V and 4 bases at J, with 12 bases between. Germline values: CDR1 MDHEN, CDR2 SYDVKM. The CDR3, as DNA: TGTGCCAGCAGTTTTGAGACAATACGAGAGACCCAGTACTTC. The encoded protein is CASSFETIRETQYF. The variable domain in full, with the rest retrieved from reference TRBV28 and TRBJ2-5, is DVKVTQSSRYLVKRTGEKVFLECVQDMDHENMFWYRQDPGLGLRLIYFSYDVKMKEKGDIPEGYSVSREKKERFSLILESASTNQTSMYLCASSFETIRETQYFGPGTRLLVL.

CDR3 DNA: TGTGCCAGCAGCTTAGCCGGACTAGGTTCAGATACGCAGTATTTT. Amino acid sequence: CASSLAGLGSDTQYF. The gene calls are TRBV7-2 and TRBJ2-3; the match to TRBD2 covers 7 bases. The CDR3 is 15 residues long. V was clipped by 0 bases and J by 4 bases; unmatched bases: 4. From germline, CDR1 is SGHTA and CDR2 FQGNSA.

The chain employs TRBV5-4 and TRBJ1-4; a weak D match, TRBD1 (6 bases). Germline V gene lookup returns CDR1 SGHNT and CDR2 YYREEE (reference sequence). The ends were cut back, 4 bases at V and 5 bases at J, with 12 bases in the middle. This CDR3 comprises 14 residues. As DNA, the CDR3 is TGTGCCAGCAGCCGGGGGGCCCTAAATGAAAAACTGTTTTTT. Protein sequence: CASSRGALNEKLFF.

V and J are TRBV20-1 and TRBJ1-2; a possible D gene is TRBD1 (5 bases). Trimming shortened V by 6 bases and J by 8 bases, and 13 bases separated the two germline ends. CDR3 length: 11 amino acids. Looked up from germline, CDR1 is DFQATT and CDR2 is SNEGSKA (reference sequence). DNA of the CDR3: TGCAGTGCAGCGGGGGGGGGAGGCTACACCTTC. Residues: CSAAGGGGYTF.

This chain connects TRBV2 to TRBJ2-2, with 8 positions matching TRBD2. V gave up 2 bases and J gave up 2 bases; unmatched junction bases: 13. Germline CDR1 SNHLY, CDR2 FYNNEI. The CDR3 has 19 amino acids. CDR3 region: CASSESAGGLGSNTGELFF. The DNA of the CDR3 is TGTGCCAGCAGTGAATCGGCGGGGGGTCTGGGTTCAAACACCGGGGAGCTGTTTTTT.

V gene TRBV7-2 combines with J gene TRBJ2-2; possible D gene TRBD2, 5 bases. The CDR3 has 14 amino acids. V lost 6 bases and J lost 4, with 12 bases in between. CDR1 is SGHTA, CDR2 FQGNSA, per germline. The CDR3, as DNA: TGTGCCAGCAGGGCCCAGCGGCGCACCGGGGAGCTGTTTTTT. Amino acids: CASRAQRRTGELFF. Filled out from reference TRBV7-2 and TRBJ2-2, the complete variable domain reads GAGVSQSPSNKVTEKGKDVELRCDPISGHTALYWYRQSLGQGLEFLIYFQGNSAPDKSGLPSDRFSAERTGGSVSTLTIQRTQQEDSAVYLCASRAQRRTGELFFGEGSRLTVL.

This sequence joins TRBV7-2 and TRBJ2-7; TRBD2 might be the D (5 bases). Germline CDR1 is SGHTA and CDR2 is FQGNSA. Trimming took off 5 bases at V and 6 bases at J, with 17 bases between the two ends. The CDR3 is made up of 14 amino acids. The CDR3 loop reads CASSLSHSRGEQYF. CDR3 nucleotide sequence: TGTGCCAGCAGCCTTAGCCACAGTCGGGGCGAGCAGTACTTC.

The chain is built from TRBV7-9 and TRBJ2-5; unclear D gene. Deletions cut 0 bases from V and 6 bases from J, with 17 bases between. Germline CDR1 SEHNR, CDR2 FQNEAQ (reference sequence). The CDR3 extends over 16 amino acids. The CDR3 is CASSLAPSANSQTQYF. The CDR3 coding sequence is TGTGCCAGCAGCTTAGCGCCCAGCGCCAATAGTCAGACCCAGTACTTC.

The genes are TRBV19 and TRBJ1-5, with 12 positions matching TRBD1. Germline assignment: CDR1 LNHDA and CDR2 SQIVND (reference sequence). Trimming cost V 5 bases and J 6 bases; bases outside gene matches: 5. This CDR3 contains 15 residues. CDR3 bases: TGTGCCAGTAGTCTCGGGACAGGGGGCTTTCAGCCCCAGCATTTT. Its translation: CASSLGTGGFQPQHF.